Detailed here is one TCR beta chain. This entry belongs to a study of blood T cell repertoires in COVID-19. Overall study: The origin of the acute and convalescent COVID-19 samples was the United States, Italy and Spain.

The CDR3 sequence is 15 residues long. V trimming: 5 bases; J trimming: 4 bases; junction bases outside the gene matches: 9. Germline V gene lookup returns CDR1 SGHRS and CDR2 YFSETQ. Here immunoSEQ multiplex PCR was the method, and the copy in TCRdb shows in-frame clones only, minus some. The sample holds around 270,000 clones, 88% seen once. Adults between roughly 18 and 90 years of age took part from 20 to 25 US areas. Participant-reported clinical history was the basis for cohort assignment. In the 2 weeks before study entry, exposed participants met a COVID-19 case, which was PCR-confirmed or clinician-diagnosed.

The sequence was collected from a woman in her forties who had been exposed to COVID-19. Sequenced input: PBMCs or T cells enriched from blood (not recorded which). V and J are TRBV5-1 and TRBJ1-1, with TRBD1 matching over 9 bases. This CDR3 reads CASSPGGTGSTEAFF. The CDR3 DNA follows: TGCGCCAGCAGTCCCGGAGGGACAGGGAGCACTGAAGCTTTCTTT.